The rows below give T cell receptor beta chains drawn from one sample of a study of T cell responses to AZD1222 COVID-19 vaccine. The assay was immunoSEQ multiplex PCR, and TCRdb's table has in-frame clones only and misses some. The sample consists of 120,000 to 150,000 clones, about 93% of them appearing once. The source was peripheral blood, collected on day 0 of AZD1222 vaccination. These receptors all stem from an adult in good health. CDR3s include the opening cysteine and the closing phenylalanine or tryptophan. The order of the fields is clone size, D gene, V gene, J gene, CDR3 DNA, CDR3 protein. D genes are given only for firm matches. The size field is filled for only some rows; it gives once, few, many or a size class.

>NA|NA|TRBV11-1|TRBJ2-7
TGTGCCAGCAGCCCACAGGGACTCTCGGACGAGCAGTACTTC
CASSPQGLSDEQYF
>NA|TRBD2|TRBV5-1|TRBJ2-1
TGCGCCAGTGAAGCGGGAGGAAAGTACAATGAGCAGTTCTTC
CASEAGGKYNEQFF
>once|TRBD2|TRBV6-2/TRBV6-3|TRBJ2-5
TGTGCCAGCAGTGGAAACGGCGGGAGGGAAGAGACCCAGTACTTC
CASSGNGGREETQYF
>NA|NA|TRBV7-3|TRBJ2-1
TGTGCCAGCAGCTTAGTTGGGGGTATCGGTGAGCAGTTCTTC
CASSLVGGIGEQFF
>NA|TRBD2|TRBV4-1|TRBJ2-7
TGCGCCAGCAGCCAAGAAGGACTAGCGGGAGAACTGTACTTC
CASSQEGLAGELYF
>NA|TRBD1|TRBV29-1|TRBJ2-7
TGCAGCGTCAGAACGACAGGGGAAAAACCCTACGAGCAGTACTTC
CSVRTTGEKPYEQYF
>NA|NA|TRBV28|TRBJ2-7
TGTGCCAGCAGCCGGAGCGGGCCTCGCGTTGGCGAGCAGTACTTC
CASSRSGPRVGEQYF
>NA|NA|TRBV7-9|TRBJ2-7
TGTGCCAGCAGCTTACAATACGAGCAGTACTTC
CASSLQYEQYF
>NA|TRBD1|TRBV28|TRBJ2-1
TGTGCCAGCAGTCCACCCGGGACAGGGGTTTATGAGCAGTTCTTC
CASSPPGTGVYEQFF
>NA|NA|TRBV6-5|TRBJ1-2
TGTGCCAGCAGTCCCGGGGGGTTGAGTGGCTACACCTTC
CASSPGGLSGYTF
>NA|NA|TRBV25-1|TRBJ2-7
TGTGCCAGCAGTGAATACTACGAGCAGTACTTC
CASSEYYEQYF
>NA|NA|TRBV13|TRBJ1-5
TGTGCCAGCAGCTTAGGCCTGGGCAGACCGAATCAGCCCCAGCATTTT
CASSLGLGRPNQPQHF